What follows are 8 T cell receptor beta chains derived from one specimen sequenced in a study of blood T cell repertoires in COVID-19. The data were produced by immunoSEQ multiplex PCR, yet TCRdb's version contains in-frame clones alone and is incomplete. The sample records 160,000 or so clones, more than 75% being singletons. The source material was PBMCs or T cells enriched from blood (not recorded which). The source of these receptors is a human donor with acute COVID-19. The donor label of this sample is uncertain.

This chain connects TRBV7-9 to TRBJ2-3, with TRBD1 identical over 8 bases. This CDR3 spans 13 amino acids. The ends lost 5 bases at V and 7 bases at J; junction bases unmatched: 5. CDR1 is SEHNR, CDR2 FQNEAQ, per germline (reference sequence). The CDR3, as DNA: TGTGCCAGCAGCCCCGACAGGGGATATACGCAGTATTTT. It is translated as CASSPDRGYTQYF.

This rearrangement joins TRBV6-4 to TRBJ2-3; 10 bases are a match to TRBD2. The CDR3 totals 15 residues. Germline V gene lookup returns CDR1 MRHNA and CDR2 SNTAGT. Germline trimming cut 5 bases from V and 1 base from J; bases unmatched to any gene: 3. The CDR3 sequence: CASSLSGGGTDTQYF. CDR3 nucleotide sequence: TGTGCCAGCAGTTTAAGCGGGGGGGGCACAGATACGCAGTATTTT.

The chain links TRBV6-2 or TRBV6-3 to TRBJ1-2, with 11 bases that match TRBD1. Per germline, CDR1 MNHEY and CDR2 SVGEGT. V lost 5 bases and J lost 8; bases outside the gene matches: 7. The CDR3 totals 14 residues. The CDR3 region has the DNA TGTGCCAGCAGTCGCCGGGACAGGGGGGGCGGCTACACCTTC. As protein: CASSRRDRGGGYTF.

The rearrangement uses TRBV9 and TRBJ2-1; 10 positions agree with TRBD2. In germline, CDR1 is SGDLS, CDR2 YYNGEE. J gave up 7 bases and V 0 bases, and 7 bases lay outside the gene matches. CDR3 length equals 16 residues. The CDR3 DNA reads TGTGCCAGCAGCGTAGGGGATAGCGGGGGGAGGAATGAGCAGTTCTTC. Encoded protein: CASSVGDSGGRNEQFF.

The rearrangement uses TRBV27 and TRBJ2-1, with D perhaps TRBD2 (5 bases). CDR1 and CDR2 (germline): MNHEY, SMNVEV (reference sequence). With 11 bases removed from V and 1 base from J, the gap between germline ends came to 12 bases. This CDR3 contains 13 residues. The chain's CDR3 is CAFEDSSYNEQFF. The CDR3 DNA sequence: TGTGCCTTCGAGGACTCATCCTACAATGAGCAGTTCTTC.

The rearrangement uses TRBV5-4 and TRBJ2-5; D unclear. The CDR3 is made up of 16 amino acids. The V end lost 3 bases, the J end lost 3 bases, and 18 bases lay between the germline ends. Germline CDR1 and CDR2: SGHNT and YYREEE (reference sequence). The CDR3 loop is CASSSTKEILEETQYF. In DNA form, the CDR3 reads TGTGCCAGCAGCTCAACTAAGGAGATCCTAGAAGAGACCCAGTACTTC.

The CDR3 nucleotides are TGCAGTGCTAGTGGGTTGGGCGGGGGGCCTTTCACAGATACGCAGTATTTT. This sequence encodes CSASGLGGGPFTDTQYF. V gene TRBV20-1 combines with J gene TRBJ2-3, with 8 positions matching TRBD2. The ends lost 3 bases at V and 2 bases at J; junction bases unmatched: 13. This CDR3 comprises 17 residues. Germline CDR1 is DFQATT and CDR2 is SNEGSKA (reference sequence).

The rearrangement joins TRBV27 to TRBJ1-3; the D gene is possibly TRBD1 (5 bases). V was cut by 2 bases and J by 2 bases, with 7 bases left in between. CDR1 and CDR2 from the germline V gene are MNHEY and SMNVEV (reference sequence). The CDR3 has 14 residues. CDR3 residues: CASSLGGTGNTIYF. CDR3 nucleotides: TGTGCCAGCAGTTTAGGGGGGACTGGAAACACCATATATTTT.